A single sample is the source of the 6 T cell receptor beta chains below, sequenced in a study of blood T cell repertoires in COVID-19. Assay: immunoSEQ multiplex PCR; the TCRdb copy retains only in-frame clones and omits some. Found here are roughly 150,000 clones, 70% to 90% of them singletons; the top ten hold less than 3.5%. Sequenced: peripheral blood. These receptors all come from a woman aged 80 or over with COVID-19, enrolled during active disease.

CDR3 nucleotide sequence: TGTGCCAGCTCACCTACAGGGTATGGAAACACCATATATTTT. This encodes CASSPTGYGNTIYF. The rearrangement uses TRBV18 and TRBJ1-3; TRBD1 is a possible D gene (6 bases). CDR1 is KGHSH, CDR2 LQKENI, per germline. Trimming removed 3 bases at V and 3 bases at J, with 9 bases between. The CDR3 has 14 amino acids.

The V call is TRBV7-9, the J call TRBJ1-4; the D gene is possibly TRBD1 (6 bases). Deletions cut 3 bases from V and 2 bases from J, with 16 bases between. Germline assignment: CDR1 SEHNR and CDR2 FQNEAQ (reference sequence). The CDR3 consists of 17 residues. The CDR3 reads CASSFFTGRGTNEKLFF. CDR3 DNA: TGTGCCAGCAGCTTTTTTACGGGAAGGGGGACTAATGAAAAACTGTTTTTT.

The chain couples TRBV24-1 to TRBJ2-5; TRBD1 matches at 7 bases. The V segment lost 5 bases and the J segment 1 base; nucleotides outside the gene matches: 6. The CDR3 sequence is 15 residues long. Germline assignment: CDR1 KGHDR and CDR2 SFDVKD. The chain's CDR3 is CATSGRGRSQETQYF. The CDR3 DNA follows: TGTGCCACCAGTGGTAGGGGGCGAAGCCAAGAGACCCAGTACTTC.

The chain joins TRBV7-9 to TRBJ1-5; D gene ambiguous. CDR1 and CDR2 (germline): SEHNR, FQNEAQ (reference sequence). V shed 5 bases and J shed 3 bases, with 5 bases lying between them. This CDR3 comprises 12 residues. The CDR3 loop reads CASSPYNQPQHF. In DNA, the CDR3 is TGTGCCAGCAGCCCTTACAATCAGCCCCAGCATTTT.

This sequence joins TRBV7-9 and TRBJ1-4; TRBD1 agrees at 11 bases. The ends lost 5 bases at V and 8 bases at J; junction bases unmatched: 13. Germline CDR1 and CDR2: SEHNR and FQNEAQ (reference sequence). The CDR3 has 17 residues. CDR3 nucleotide sequence: TGTGCCAGCAGCCCCACCGGGACAGGGGGTCTAGGGGAAAAACTGTTTTTT. Translation: CASSPTGTGGLGEKLFF.

The chain employs TRBV6-2 or TRBV6-3 and TRBJ2-1, with 9 bases fitting TRBD2. CDR1 MNHEY and CDR2 SVGEGT come from the germline V gene. Trimming removed 4 bases from V and 7 bases from J; junction bases left unmatched: 8. The CDR3 covers 15 residues. The CDR3 nucleotides are TGTGCCAGCAGTTCCCGGCGGGGGGGCCCGAATGAGCAGTTCTTC. Translating gives CASSSRRGGPNEQFF.